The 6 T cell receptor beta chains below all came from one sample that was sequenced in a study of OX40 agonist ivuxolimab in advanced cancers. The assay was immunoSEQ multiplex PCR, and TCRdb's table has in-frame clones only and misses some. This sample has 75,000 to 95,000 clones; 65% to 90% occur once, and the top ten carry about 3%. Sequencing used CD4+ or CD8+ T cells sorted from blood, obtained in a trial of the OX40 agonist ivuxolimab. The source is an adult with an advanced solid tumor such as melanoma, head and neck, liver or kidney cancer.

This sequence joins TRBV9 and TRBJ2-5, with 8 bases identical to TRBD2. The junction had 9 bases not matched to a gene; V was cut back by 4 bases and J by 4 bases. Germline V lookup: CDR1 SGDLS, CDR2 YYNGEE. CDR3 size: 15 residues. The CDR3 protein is CASSPSGGAAETQYF. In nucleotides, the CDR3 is TGTGCCAGCAGCCCCTCCGGGGGGGCCGCAGAGACCCAGTACTTC.

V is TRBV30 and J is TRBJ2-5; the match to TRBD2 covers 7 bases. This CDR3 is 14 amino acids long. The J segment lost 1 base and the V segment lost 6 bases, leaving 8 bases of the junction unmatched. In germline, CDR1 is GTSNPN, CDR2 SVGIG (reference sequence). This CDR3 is CACQQAGFQETQYF. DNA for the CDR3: TGTGCCTGCCAGCAAGCGGGGTTCCAAGAGACCCAGTACTTC.

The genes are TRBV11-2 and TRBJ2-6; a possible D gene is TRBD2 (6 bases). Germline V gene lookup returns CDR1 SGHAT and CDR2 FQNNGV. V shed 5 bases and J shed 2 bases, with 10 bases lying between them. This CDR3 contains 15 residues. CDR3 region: CASSLGLTGANVLTF. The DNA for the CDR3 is TGTGCCAGCAGCCTCGGACTAACTGGGGCCAACGTCCTGACTTTC.

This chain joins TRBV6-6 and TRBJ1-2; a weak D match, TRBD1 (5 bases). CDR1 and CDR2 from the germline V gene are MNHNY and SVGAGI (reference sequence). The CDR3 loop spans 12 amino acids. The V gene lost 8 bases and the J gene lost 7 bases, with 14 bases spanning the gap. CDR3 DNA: TGTGCCAGCCGTCAGGGTTTGTCTGGCTACACCTTC. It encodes CASRQGLSGYTF.

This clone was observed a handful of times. CDR3 in amino acids: CASSFAGGPSTDTQYF. The DNA of the CDR3 is TGTGCCAGCAGCTTCGCGGGAGGGCCGAGCACAGATACGCAGTATTTT. This chain uses TRBV11-2 with TRBJ2-3, with 9 nucleotides matching TRBD2. Germline CDR1 SGHAT, CDR2 FQNNGV. CDR3 size: 16 residues. The trim removed 3 bases at V and 0 bases at J, leaving 4 bases unmatched.

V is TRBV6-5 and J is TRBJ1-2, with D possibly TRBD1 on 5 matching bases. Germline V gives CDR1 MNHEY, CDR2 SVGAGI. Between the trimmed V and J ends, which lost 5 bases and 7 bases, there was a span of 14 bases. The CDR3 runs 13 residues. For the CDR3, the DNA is TGTGCCAGCAGTGATCAGGCAGGGCGTGGCTACACCTTC. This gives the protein CASSDQAGRGYTF.